The clone carrying this T cell receptor beta chain has only a few counts. The data are from a study of T cells in Graves' hyperthyroidism and ophthalmopathy. CDR3 length equals 13 residues. The V and J ends lost 2 bases and 1 base respectively, with 5 bases between them. Germline V CDR1 and CDR2: MNHEY, SVGAGI. The investigators amplified TCR beta CDR3 regions from RNA transcripts. During a first-round RT-PCR of the TCR CDR3, the HTBI primer set was used. MiXCR was run by TCRdb on the multiplex PCR reads, yielding one entry per CDR3 protein. The repertoire has hundreds of thousands of distinct CDR3 sequences, 45% of them found once; the top ten carry 7% to 7.5%.

This rearrangement joins TRBV6-5 to TRBJ1-1; D ambiguous. The sequencing input was peripheral blood or thyroid tissue (not recorded which). The receptor comes from an adult man with Graves' disease, either hyperthyroidism or ophthalmopathy (not recorded which). CDR3 sequence: CASSYEQNTEAFF. The CDR3 DNA is TGTGCCAGCAGTTACGAGCAGAACACTGAAGCTTTCTTT.